This paragraph reports one TCR beta chain. These data are taken from a study of T cells in Graves' hyperthyroidism and ophthalmopathy. Authors of the study amplified TCR beta CDR3 regions from RNA transcripts. TCR CDR3 regions were first amplified by RT-PCR with HTBI primers. A single record per CDR3 protein comes from TCRdb applying MiXCR to the multiplex PCR reads. The sample includes around 290,000 distinct CDR3 sequences, around 15% of them seen just once. Germline CDR1 reads MDHEN; CDR2 reads SYDVKM. CDR3 size: 15 residues. Trimming removed 3 bases at V and 7 bases at J, with 15 bases between. This receptor was identified in a woman aged 55-70 years with Graves' ophthalmopathy. The sequencing input was blood. V usage is TRBV28 and J usage is TRBJ1-4; TRBD1 is a possible D gene (6 bases). The CDR3 coding sequence is TGTGCCAGCAGTTTGGGGCGGGCCAGGGGTGAAAAACTGTTTTTT. Encoded protein: CASSLGRARGEKLFF.